The rows below give T cell receptor beta chains drawn from one sample of a study of T-cell reconstitution after alpha-beta-depleted transplantation in children. TCRdb processed the PCR reads anew with MiXCR; each CDR3 protein has one entry. Here the sample spans approximately 31,000 distinct CDR3 sequences, 5% to 7% being singletons. The source was peripheral blood, collected 60 days after TCRalphabeta/CD19-depleted stem cell transplant. All receptors derive from a child less than two years old who had a stem cell transplant for acute myeloid leukemia, so the T cells may come from the graft donor. The CDR3 runs from the conserved cysteine through the conserved F or W. D genes are given only for firm matches. The size of a clone is reported for some rows only, either as once, few or many, or as a class for expanded clones.

TRBV11-2	-	-	TRBJ1-6	TGTGCCAGCAGCTTGTCCTTCCTCCACAATAATTCACCCCTCCACTTT	CASSLSFLHNNSPLHF
TRBV10-3	-	many	TRBJ2-3	TGTGCCATCAGTACCGGGCATAGCACAGATACGCAGTATTTT	CAISTGHSTDTQYF
TRBV29-1	-	many	TRBJ2-3	TGCAGCGTTGAAGATCCCTCCTACGGGGGCACAGATACGCAGTATTTT	CSVEDPSYGGTDTQYF
TRBV5-6	TRBD2	many	TRBJ2-3	TGTGCCAGCGGGACTAGCGGGGCCCCAGATACGCAGTATTTT	CASGTSGAPDTQYF
TRBV6-1	-	-	TRBJ1-1	TGTGCCAGCCGATTCGGGGGGGGCACTGAAGCTTTCTTT	CASRFGGGTEAFF
TRBV20-1	-	many	TRBJ2-7	TGCAGTGCTAGAGATCACCAAGGAGTTCAGGAGCAGTACTTC	CSARDHQGVQEQYF
TRBV7-9	-	many	TRBJ1-1	TGTGCCAGCAGCCCGGATCAGACTGAAGCTTTCTTT	CASSPDQTEAFF
TRBV18	TRBD2	many	TRBJ2-2	TGTGCCAGCTCACGGACTAGCGGGTACCGGATTAGCACCGGGGAGCTGTTTTTT	CASSRTSGYRISTGELFF
TRBV27	TRBD1	few	TRBJ2-7	TGTGCCAGCAGTATCGGACAGGGTACCTACGAGCAGTACTTC	CASSIGQGTYEQYF
TRBV6-5	-	many	TRBJ2-3	TGTGCCAGCGGCAGAATTAGGACAGCGGGAACAGATACGCAGTATTTT	CASGRIRTAGTDTQYF
TRBV4-2	-	many	TRBJ2-7	TGTGCCAGCAGCCAAGGCGGCTACTCCTACGAGCAGTACTTC	CASSQGGYSYEQYF
TRBV24-1	TRBD2	many	TRBJ2-3	TGTGCCACCAGTGATTTAAGCGGGGATGGGGCGGGACCGACAGATACGCAGTATTTT	CATSDLSGDGAGPTDTQYF
TRBV2	-	-	TRBJ2-7	TGTGCCAGCAGTGCCTGGGGGACCTACGAGCAGTACTTC	CASSAWGTYEQYF
TRBV7-9	TRBD1	many	TRBJ1-4	TGTGCCAGCAGCCGCCGGGACAGGGGCGAAAAACTGTTTTTT	CASSRRDRGEKLFF
TRBV6-2/TRBV6-3	TRBD2	many	TRBJ2-1	TGTGCCAGCAGTTACTCGATCGGGGGGGCCTACAATGAGCAGTTCTTC	CASSYSIGGAYNEQFF
TRBV29-1	TRBD1	many	TRBJ2-1	TGCAGCGTTGACCTGGGACAGTGGGATGGGGACAATGAGCAGTTCTTC	CSVDLGQWDGDNEQFF
TRBV5-1	-	few	TRBJ2-7	TGCGCCAGCAGCTTGGGCAGCACCTACGAGCAGTACTTC	CASSLGSTYEQYF
TRBV7-9	-	few	TRBJ1-4	TGTGCCAGCAGCCACCCCGGACAGAAGACTAATGAAAAACTGTTTTTT	CASSHPGQKTNEKLFF
TRBV7-6	TRBD2	many	TRBJ2-7	TGTGCCAGCAGTCTCACCCCGGGACTAGGGAAATACGAGCAGTACTTC	CASSLTPGLGKYEQYF
TRBV7-9	-	-	TRBJ2-7	TGTGCCAGCAGCTCCCCCGGGCATAGTGGCGAGCAGTACTTC	CASSSPGHSGEQYF
TRBV12-3/TRBV12-4	-	many	TRBJ2-2	TGTGCCAGCAGTTTGTTTAGTGCGACCGGGGAGCTGTTTTTT	CASSLFSATGELFF